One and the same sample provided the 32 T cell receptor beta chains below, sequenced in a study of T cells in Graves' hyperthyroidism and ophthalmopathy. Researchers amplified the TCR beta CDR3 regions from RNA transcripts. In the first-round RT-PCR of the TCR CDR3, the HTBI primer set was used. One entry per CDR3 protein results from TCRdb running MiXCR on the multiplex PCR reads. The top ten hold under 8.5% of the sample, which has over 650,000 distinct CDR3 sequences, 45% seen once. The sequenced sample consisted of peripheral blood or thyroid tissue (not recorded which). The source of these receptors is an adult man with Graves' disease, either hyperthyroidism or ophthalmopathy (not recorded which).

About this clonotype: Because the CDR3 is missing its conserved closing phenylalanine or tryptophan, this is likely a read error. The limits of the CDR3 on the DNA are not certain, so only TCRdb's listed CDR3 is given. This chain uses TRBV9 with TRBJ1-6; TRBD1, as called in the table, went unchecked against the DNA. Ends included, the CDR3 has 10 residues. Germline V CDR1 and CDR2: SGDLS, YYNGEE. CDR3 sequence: CASSVQGQTS.

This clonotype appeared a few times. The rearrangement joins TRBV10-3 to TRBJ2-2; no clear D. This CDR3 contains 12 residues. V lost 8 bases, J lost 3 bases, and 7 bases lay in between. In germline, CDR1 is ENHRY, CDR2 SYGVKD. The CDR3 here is CAISFHTGELFF. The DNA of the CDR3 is TGTGCCATCTCCTTTCACACCGGGGAGCTGTTTTTT.

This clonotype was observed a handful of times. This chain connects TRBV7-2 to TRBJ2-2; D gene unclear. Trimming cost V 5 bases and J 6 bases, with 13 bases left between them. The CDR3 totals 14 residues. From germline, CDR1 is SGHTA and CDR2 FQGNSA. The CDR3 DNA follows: TGTGCCAGCAGCCACGAGGCGAATGCCGGGGAGCTGTTTTTT. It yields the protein CASSHEANAGELFF.

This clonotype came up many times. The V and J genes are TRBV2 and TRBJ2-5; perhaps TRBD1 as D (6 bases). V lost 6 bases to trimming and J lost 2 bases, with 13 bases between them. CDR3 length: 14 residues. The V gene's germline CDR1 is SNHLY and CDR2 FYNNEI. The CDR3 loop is CASSTHRAQETQYF. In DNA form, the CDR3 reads TGTGCCAGCAGCACTCACAGGGCACAAGAGACCCAGTACTTC.

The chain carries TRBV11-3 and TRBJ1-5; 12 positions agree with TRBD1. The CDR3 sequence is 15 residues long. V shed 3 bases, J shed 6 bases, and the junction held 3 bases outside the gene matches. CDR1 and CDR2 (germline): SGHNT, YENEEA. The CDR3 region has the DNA TGTGCCAGCAGCTTTGGGACAGGGGGCGGTCAGCCCCAGCATTTT. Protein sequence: CASSFGTGGGQPQHF.

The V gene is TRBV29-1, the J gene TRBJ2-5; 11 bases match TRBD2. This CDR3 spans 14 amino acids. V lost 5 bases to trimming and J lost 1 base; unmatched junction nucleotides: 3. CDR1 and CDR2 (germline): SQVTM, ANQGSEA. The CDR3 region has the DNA TGCAGCGTTACGACTAGCGGGATCCAAGAGACCCAGTACTTC. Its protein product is CSVTTSGIQETQYF.

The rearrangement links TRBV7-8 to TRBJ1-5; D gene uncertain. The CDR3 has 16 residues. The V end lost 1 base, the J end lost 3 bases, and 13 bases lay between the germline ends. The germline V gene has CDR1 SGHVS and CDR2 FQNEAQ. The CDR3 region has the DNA TGTGCCAGCAGCTTAGAAGTGTGGCCCTCCAATCAGCCCCAGCATTTT. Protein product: CASSLEVWPSNQPQHF.

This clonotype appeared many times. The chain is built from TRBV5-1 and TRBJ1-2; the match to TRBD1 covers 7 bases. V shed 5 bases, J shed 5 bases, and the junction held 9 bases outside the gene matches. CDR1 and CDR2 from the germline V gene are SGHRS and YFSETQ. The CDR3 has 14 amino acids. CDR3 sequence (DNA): TGCGCCAGCAGTTTCGACAGGGAAAGATATGGCTACACCTTC. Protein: CASSFDRERYGYTF.

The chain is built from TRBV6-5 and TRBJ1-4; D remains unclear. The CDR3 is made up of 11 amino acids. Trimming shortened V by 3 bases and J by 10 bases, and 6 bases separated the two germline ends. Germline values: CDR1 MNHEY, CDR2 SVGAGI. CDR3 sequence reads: CASSYKAKLFF. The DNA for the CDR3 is TGTGCCAGCAGTTATAAGGCAAAACTGTTTTTT.

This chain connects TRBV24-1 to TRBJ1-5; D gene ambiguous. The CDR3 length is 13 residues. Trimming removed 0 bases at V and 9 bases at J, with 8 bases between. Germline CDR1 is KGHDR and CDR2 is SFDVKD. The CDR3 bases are TGTGCCACCAGTGATTTGGGGCATCGGCCCCAGCATTTT. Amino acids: CATSDLGHRPQHF.

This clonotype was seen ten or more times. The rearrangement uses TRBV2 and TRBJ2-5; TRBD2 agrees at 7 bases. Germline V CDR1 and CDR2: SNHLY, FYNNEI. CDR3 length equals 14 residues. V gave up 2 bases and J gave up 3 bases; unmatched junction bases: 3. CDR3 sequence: CASSERSGKETQYF. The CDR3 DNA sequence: TGTGCCAGCAGTGAAAGAAGCGGGAAAGAGACCCAGTACTTC.

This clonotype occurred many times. In DNA form, the CDR3 reads TGCAGCGTCCTGGACAGGGGCGCAAACACCATATATTTT. Encoded protein: CSVLDRGANTIYF. The chain employs TRBV29-1 and TRBJ1-3; TRBD1 aligns across 9 bases. The CDR3 consists of 13 residues. From germline, CDR1 is SQVTM and CDR2 ANQGSEA. The V gene end was trimmed by 6 bases and the J gene end by 6 bases; junction bases not matched to a gene: 6.

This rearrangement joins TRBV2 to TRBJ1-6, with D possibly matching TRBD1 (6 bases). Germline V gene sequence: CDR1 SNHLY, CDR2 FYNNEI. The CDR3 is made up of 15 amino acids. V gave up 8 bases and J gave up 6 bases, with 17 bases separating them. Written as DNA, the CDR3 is TGTGCCAGCGGGGGACGGGGGGGCCTTAATTCACCCCTCCACTTT. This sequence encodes CASGGRGGLNSPLHF.

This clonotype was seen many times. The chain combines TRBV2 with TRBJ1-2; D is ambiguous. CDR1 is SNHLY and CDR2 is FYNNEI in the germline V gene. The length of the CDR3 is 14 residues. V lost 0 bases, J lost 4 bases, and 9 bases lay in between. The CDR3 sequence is CASSEARGSYGYTF. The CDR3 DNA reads TGTGCCAGCAGTGAAGCGCGGGGTAGCTATGGCTACACCTTC.

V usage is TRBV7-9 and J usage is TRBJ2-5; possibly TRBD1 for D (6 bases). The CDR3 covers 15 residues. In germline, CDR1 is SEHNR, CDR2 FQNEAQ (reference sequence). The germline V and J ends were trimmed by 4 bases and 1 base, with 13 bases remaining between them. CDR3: CASSSRQVTQETQYF. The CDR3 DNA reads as TGTGCCAGCAGCTCCCGACAGGTGACCCAAGAGACCCAGTACTTC.

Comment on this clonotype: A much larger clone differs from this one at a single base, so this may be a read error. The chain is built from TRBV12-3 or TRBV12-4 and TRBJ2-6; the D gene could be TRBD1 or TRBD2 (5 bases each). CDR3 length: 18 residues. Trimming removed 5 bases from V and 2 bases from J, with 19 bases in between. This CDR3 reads CASSESGVGGAGANVLTF. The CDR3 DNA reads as TGTGCCAGCAGTGAGTCGGGTGTTGGGGGAGCTGGGGCCAACGTCCTGACTTTC.

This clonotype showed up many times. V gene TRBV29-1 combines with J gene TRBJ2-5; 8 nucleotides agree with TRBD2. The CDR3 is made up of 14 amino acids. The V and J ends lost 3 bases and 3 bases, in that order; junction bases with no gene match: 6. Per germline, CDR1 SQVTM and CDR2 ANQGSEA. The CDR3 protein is CSVDGPLAEETQYF. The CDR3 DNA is TGCAGCGTTGATGGCCCACTAGCGGAAGAGACCCAGTACTTC.

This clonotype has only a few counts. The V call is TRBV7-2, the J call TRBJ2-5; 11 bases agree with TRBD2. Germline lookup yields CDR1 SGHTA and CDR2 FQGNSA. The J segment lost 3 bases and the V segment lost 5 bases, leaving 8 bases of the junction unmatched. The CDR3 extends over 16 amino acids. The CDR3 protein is CASSPYLAGGEETQYF. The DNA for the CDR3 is TGTGCCAGCAGCCCCTATCTAGCGGGAGGAGAAGAGACCCAGTACTTC.

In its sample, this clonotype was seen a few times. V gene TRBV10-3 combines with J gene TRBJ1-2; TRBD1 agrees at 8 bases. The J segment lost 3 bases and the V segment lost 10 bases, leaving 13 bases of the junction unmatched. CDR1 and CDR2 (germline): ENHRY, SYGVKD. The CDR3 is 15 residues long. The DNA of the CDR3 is TGTGCCAGCATTCCCGGGACAGGCACCTACTATGGCTACACCTTC. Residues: CASIPGTGTYYGYTF.

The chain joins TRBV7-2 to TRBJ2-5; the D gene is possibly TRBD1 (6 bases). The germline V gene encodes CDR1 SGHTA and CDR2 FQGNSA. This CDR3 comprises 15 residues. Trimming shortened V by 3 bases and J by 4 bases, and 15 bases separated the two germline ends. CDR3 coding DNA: TGTGCCAGCAGCTTTTTCCAGGGGCAGGTAGAGACCCAGTACTTC. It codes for CASSFFQGQVETQYF.

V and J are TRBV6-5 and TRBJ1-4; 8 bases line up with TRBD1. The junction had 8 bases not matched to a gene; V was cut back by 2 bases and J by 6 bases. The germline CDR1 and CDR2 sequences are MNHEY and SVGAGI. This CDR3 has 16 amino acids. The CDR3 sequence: CASSYGQGAPDEKLFF. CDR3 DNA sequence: TGTGCCAGCAGTTACGGGCAGGGGGCGCCGGATGAAAAACTGTTTTTT.

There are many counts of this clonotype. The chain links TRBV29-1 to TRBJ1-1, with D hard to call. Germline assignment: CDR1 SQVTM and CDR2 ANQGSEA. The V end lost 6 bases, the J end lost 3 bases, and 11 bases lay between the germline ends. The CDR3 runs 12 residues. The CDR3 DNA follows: TGCAGCGTGGCAAGTTCGTACACTGAAGCTTTCTTT. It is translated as CSVASSYTEAFF.

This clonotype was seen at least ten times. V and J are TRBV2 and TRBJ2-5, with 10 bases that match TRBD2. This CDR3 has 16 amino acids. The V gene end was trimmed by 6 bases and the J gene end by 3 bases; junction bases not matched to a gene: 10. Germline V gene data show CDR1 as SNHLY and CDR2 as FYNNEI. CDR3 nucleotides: TGTGCCAGCAGGGAGCGGGGGGGAATCGGAGAAGAGACCCAGTACTTC. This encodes CASRERGGIGEETQYF.

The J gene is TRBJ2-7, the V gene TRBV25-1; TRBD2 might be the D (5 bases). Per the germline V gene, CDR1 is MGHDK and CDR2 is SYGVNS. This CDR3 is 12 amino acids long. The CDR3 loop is CARSIGLYEQYF. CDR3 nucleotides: TGTGCTAGGTCCATCGGACTCTACGAGCAGTACTTC.

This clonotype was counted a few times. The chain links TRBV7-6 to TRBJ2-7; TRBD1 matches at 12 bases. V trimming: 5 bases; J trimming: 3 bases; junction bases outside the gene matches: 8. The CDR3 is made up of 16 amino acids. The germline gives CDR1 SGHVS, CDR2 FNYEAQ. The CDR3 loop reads CASSEGDRGPFYEQYF. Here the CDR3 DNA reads TGTGCCAGCAGCGAAGGGGACAGGGGGCCTTTCTACGAGCAGTACTTC.

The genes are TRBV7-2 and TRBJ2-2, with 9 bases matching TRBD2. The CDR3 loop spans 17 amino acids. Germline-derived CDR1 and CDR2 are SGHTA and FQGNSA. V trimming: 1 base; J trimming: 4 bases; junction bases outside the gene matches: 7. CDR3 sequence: CASSLDGSGSVTGELFF. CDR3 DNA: TGTGCCAGCAGCTTAGACGGTAGCGGGAGCGTCACCGGGGAGCTGTTTTTT.

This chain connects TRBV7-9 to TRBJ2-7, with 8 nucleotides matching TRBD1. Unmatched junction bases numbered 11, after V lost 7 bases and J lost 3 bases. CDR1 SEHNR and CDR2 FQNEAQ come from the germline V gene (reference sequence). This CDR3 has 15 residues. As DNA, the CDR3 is TGTGCCAGCATCTCCGGACAGGGTCAGGGCTACGAGCAGTACTTC. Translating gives CASISGQGQGYEQYF.

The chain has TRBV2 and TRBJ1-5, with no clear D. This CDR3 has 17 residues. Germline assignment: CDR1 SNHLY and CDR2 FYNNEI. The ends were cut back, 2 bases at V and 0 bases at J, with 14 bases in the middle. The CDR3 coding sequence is TGTGCCAGCAGTGAACTCAAGCAGCTTTATAGCAATCAGCCCCAGCATTTT. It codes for CASSELKQLYSNQPQHF.

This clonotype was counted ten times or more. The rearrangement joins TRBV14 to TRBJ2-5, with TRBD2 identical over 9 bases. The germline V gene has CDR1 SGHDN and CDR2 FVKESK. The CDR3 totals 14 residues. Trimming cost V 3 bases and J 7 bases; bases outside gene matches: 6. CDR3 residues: CASSHRLAGRTQYF. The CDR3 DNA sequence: TGTGCCAGCAGCCACCGGCTAGCGGGACGGACCCAGTACTTC.

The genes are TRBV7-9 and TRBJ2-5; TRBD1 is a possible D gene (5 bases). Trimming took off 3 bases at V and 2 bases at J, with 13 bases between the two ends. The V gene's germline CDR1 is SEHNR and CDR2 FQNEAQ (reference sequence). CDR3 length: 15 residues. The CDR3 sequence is CASSFLGRAQETQYF. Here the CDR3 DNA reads TGTGCCAGCAGCTTCCTTGGCAGGGCGCAAGAGACCCAGTACTTC.

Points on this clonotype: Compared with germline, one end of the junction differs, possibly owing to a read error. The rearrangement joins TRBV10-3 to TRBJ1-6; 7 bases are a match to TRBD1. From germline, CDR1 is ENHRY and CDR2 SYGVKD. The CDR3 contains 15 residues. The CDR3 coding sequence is TGTGCCAGCAGTGCACGACAGGGTTTGAATTCACCCCTCCACTTT. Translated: CASSARQGLNSPLHF.

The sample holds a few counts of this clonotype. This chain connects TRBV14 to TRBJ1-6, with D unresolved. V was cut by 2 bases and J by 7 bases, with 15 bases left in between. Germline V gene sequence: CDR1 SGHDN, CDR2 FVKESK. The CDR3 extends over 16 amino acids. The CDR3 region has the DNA TGTGCCAGCAGCCAAATAACCGGGATCCCCAATTCACCCCTCCACTTT. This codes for CASSQITGIPNSPLHF.